This T cell receptor beta chain was recorded in a study of T cells in localized non-small cell lung cancer (dated by TCRdb to about 2020). Looking at the study overall: T cell repertoires of about 240 early-stage NSCLC patients were analyzed, with tumors being compared against uninvolved tumor-adjacent lungs. NSCLC patients had a mean age of around 66 years, and around 130 were male and 107 female. The cohort comprised around 240 treatment-naïve NSCLC patients with resected, localized lung tumors.

At diagnosis, peripheral blood, uninvolved tumor-adjacent lung and tumor were collected and were preserved as a mix of fresh-frozen and FFPE material. For TCR repertoire profiling, the blood samples were analyzed as peripheral blood mononuclear cells. In the case of this clone: Its antigen has not been determined. No qualities accompany the bases; no much larger clone lies one base away.

The immunoSEQ Assay was used to sequence TCR beta CDR3 regions from DNA. The authors processed their data as follows. To compute T cell density, TCR beta template counts were normalized to usable DNA, which was estimated by amplifying housekeeping genes. Richness was estimated using the preseqR package, with extrapolation to 400,000 templates for PBMC samples and to 120,000 templates for tissue samples. Clonality was defined as one minus Pielou's evenness. Tissue-enriched TCRs were identified through differential abundance testing performed on productive amino-acid clonotypes, with a minimum total count of 5 and an alpha of 0.1. The Jaccard Index and the Morisita Overlap Index were used to measure repertoire overlap between compartments. TCR beta CDR3s were clustered by GLIPH together with public tetramer-defined viral CDR3s, and at least three viral sequences plus V-gene enrichment were required for viral motifs. In TCRdb, the immuneACCESS table is reduced to in-frame sequences with V and J assigned. These tables do not hold every clone; where another copy was compared, an unresolved V gene accounts for under half, and the others remain unexplained. V and J calls and clone size are those listed in that table; D and trimming were worked out from the DNA. A total of about 34,000 clones appear in this sample, 85% to 90% of them only once. The ten largest clonotypes hold 4.2% of the sample.

Overall study results and their limits: Higher blood T cell density associated with longer overall survival, while higher adjacent-lung clonality associated with shorter survival. A median of 57 of the top 100 tumor clones turned up in the paired uninvolved adjacent lung, and about 28 of those clones also ranked among the top 100 of that same adjacent lung. Because multi-region tumor sequencing was not performed, intratumor heterogeneity could not be ruled out. Because the study design was exploratory, TCR variables were selected using unadjusted p-values without false-discovery rate correction. Uninvolved tumor-adjacent lung showed the highest T cell clonality, higher than tumor, which suggests more focused antigenic responses in the uninvolved tumor-adjacent lung.

V has 3 bases trimmed and J has 2 bases trimmed; junction bases matching no gene number 4. CDR1 is given as SNHLY and CDR2 as FYNNEI, both from the germline V gene. The CDR3 numbers 16 residues from cysteine through phenylalanine. This entry keeps only the CDR3 DNA: 48 bases, framed from base 1. The receptor's source is a woman between 35 and 75 years old with stage I lung adenocarcinoma. The chain is made from TRBV2 and TRBJ2-1; 10 central bases correspond to TRBD1. Here the sequenced sample was peripheral blood, taken before any cancer treatment. In nucleotide form, the sequence is TGTGCCAGCAGTGAGGACAGGGGGGGTACCTACAATGAGCAGTTCTTC. It codes for CASSEDRGGTYNEQFF.